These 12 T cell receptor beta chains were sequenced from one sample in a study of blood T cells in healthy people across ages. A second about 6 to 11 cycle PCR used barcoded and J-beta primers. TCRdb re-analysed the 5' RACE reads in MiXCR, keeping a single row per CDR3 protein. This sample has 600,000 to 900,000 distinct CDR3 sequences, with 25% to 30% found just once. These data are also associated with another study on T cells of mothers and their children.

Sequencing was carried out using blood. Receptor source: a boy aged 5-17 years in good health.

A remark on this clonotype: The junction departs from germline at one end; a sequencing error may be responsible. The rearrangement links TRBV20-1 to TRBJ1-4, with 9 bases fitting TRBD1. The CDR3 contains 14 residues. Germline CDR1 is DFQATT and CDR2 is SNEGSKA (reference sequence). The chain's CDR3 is CSARPWTGDEKLSF. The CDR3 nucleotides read TGCAGTGCTCGTCCTTGGACAGGGGATGAAAAACTGTCTTTT.

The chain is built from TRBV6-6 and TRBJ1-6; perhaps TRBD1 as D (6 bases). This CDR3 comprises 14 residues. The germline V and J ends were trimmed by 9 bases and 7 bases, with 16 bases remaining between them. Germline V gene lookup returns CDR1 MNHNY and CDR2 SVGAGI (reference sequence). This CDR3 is CASGDRSWNSPLHF. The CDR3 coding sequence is TGTGCCAGTGGTGACAGGTCTTGGAATTCACCCCTCCACTTT.

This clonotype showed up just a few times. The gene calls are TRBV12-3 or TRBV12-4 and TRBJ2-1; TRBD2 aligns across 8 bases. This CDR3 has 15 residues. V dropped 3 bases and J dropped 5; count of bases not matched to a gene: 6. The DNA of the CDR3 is TGTGCCAGCAGTTTTAGACTAGCGTCGCACAATGAGCAGTTCTTC. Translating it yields CASSFRLASHNEQFF.

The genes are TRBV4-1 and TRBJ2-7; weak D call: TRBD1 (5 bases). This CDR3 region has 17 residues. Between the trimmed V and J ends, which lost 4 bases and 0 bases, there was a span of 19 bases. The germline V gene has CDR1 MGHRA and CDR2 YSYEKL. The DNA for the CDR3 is TGCGCCAGCAGCCCCTCAGGGTACTTATCGAGCTCCTACGAGCAGTACTTC. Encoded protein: CASSPSGYLSSSYEQYF.

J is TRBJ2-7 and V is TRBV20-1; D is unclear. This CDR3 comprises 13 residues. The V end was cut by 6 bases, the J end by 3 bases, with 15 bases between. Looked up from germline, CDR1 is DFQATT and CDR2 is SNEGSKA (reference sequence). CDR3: CSALVGVRYEQYF. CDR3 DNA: TGCAGTGCCCTAGTCGGAGTTCGCTACGAGCAGTACTTC.

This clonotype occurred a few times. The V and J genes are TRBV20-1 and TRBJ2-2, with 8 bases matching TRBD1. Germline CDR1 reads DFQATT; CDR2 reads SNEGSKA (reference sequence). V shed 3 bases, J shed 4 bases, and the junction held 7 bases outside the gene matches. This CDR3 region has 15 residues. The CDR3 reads CSARRDRGTTGELFF. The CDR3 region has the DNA TGCAGTGCTAGGCGTGACAGGGGCACCACCGGGGAGCTGTTTTTT.

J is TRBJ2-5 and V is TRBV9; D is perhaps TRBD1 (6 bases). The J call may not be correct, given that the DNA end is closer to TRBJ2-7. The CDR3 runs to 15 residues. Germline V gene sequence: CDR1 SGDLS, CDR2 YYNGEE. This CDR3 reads CASSVDPGQTYEQYF. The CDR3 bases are TGTGCCAGCAGCGTAGACCCGGGACAAACCTACGAGCAGTACTTC.

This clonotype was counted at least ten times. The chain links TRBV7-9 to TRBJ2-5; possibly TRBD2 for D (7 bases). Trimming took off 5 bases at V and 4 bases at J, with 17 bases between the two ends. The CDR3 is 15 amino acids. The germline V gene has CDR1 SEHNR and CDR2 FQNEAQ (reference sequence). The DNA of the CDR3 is TGTGCCAGCAGCCCACCCGGCGGGGGCCGAGAGACCCAGTACTTC. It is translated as CASSPPGGGRETQYF.

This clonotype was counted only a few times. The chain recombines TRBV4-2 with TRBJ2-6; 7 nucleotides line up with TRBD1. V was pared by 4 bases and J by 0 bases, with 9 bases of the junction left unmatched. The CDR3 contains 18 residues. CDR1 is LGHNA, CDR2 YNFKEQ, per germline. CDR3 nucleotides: TGTGCCAGCAGCCGACACGGGACAGCGGACTCTGGGGCCAACGTCCTGACTTTC. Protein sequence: CASSRHGTADSGANVLTF.

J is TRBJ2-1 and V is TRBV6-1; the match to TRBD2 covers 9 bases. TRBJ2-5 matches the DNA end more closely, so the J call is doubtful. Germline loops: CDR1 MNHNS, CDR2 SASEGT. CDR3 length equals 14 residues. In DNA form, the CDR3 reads TGTGCCAGCAGTGAGGCGGGGGGGTGGGAGACCCAGTACTTC. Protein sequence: CASSEAGGWETQYF.

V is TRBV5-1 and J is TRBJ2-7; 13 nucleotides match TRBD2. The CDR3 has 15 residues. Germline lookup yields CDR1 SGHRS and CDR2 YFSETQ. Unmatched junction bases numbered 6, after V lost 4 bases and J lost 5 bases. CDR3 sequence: CASSPGLAGTNEQYF. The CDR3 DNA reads TGCGCCAGCAGCCCGGGACTAGCGGGAACGAACGAGCAGTACTTC. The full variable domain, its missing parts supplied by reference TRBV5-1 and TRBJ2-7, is KAGVTQTPRYLIKTRGQQVTLSCSPISGHRSVSWYQQTPGQGLQFLFEYFSETQRNKGNFPGRFSGRQFSNSRSEMNVSTLELGDSALYLCASSPGLAGTNEQYFGPGTRLTVT.

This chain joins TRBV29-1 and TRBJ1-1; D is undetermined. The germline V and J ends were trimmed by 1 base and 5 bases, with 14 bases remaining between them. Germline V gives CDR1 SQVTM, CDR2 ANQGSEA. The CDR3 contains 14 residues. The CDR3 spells CSVEAVRAETEAFF. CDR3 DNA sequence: TGCAGCGTTGAAGCGGTTAGAGCAGAGACTGAAGCTTTCTTT.